The rows below give T cell receptor beta chains drawn from one sample of a study of blood T cell repertoires in COVID-19. Sequencing used immunoSEQ multiplex PCR; TCRdb keeps in-frame clones, though not all of them. The table lists 320,000 or so clones, over 75% of them singletons. Material for sequencing was PBMCs or T cells enriched from blood (not recorded which). The origin of the receptors is a woman aged 30 to 39 who had recovered from COVID-19. The CDR3 runs from the conserved cysteine through the conserved F or W. The order of the fields is CDR3 DNA, CDR3 protein, D gene, clone size, V gene, J gene. D genes are given only for firm matches. Expanded clones get a size class; other rows say once, few or many, or leave the size out.

DNA: TGCAGCGTTTTGAATCCGGGACAGACCTATGGCTACACCTTC; CDR3: CSVLNPGQTYGYTF; D: TRBD1; size: few; V: TRBV29-1; J: TRBJ1-2
DNA: TGTGCCAGCAGCCCACCACTAGGACAGGCTGCTAACTATGGCTACACCTTC; CDR3: CASSPPLGQAANYGYTF; D: TRBD1; size: .; V: TRBV9; J: TRBJ1-2
DNA: TGTGCCAGCAGCTTGCGACGTTCGAGCCGGGACAGCTCCTACGAGCAGTACTTC; CDR3: CASSLRRSSRDSSYEQYF; D: TRBD1; size: .; V: TRBV5-4; J: TRBJ2-7
DNA: TGTGCCAGCAGCCAAGAACAGAGCTCCTATAATTCACCCCTCCACTTT; CDR3: CASSQEQSSYNSPLHF; D: .; size: .; V: TRBV14; J: TRBJ1-6
DNA: TGCGCCAGCAGCCAAGTCGGGGGAGGGAACACTGAAGCTTTCTTT; CDR3: CASSQVGGGNTEAFF; D: .; size: .; V: TRBV4-1; J: TRBJ1-1
DNA: TGTGCCAGCAGCGACCCCAGCGGGGGCTACAATGAGCAGTTCTTC; CDR3: CASSDPSGGYNEQFF; D: TRBD2; size: .; V: TRBV7-2; J: TRBJ2-1
DNA: TGCGCCAGCAGCCAAGATTGGCAGGGTGCAGATACGCAGTATTTT; CDR3: CASSQDWQGADTQYF; D: .; size: .; V: TRBV4-1; J: TRBJ2-3
DNA: TGCGCCAGCAGCTTAACCAGTAACTATGGCTACACCTTC; CDR3: CASSLTSNYGYTF; D: .; size: few; V: TRBV5-1; J: TRBJ1-2
DNA: TGCAGCGTTCCCCAGCGGAGGGATGAGACCCAGTACTTC; CDR3: CSVPQRRDETQYF; D: .; size: .; V: TRBV29-1; J: TRBJ2-5
DNA: TGTGCCAGCAGTTTAACTAGCGGGGGGCCTTTCACCGGGGAGCTGTTTTTT; CDR3: CASSLTSGGPFTGELFF; D: TRBD2; size: .; V: TRBV27; J: TRBJ2-2
DNA: TGTGCCAGTAGCCTTAGAGGGAACCGTCAAGAGACCCAGTACTTC; CDR3: CASSLRGNRQETQYF; D: .; size: once; V: TRBV19; J: TRBJ2-5
DNA: TGTGCCTGGAGTCTTGTCACAGGAGGCTACACCTTC; CDR3: CAWSLVTGGYTF; D: .; size: .; V: TRBV30; J: TRBJ1-2
DNA: TGTGCCAGCAGTGCTCAGCAGGGGAACGGGTACAATGAGCAGTTCTTC; CDR3: CASSAQQGNGYNEQFF; D: .; size: .; V: TRBV2; J: TRBJ2-1
DNA: TGTGCCAGCAGCGGCGGACAGGGACTCTACGAGCAGTACTTC; CDR3: CASSGGQGLYEQYF; D: TRBD1; size: .; V: TRBV5-5; J: TRBJ2-7
DNA: TGTGCCAGTAGTTTCGGGGGGCGTACTGAAGCTTTCTTT; CDR3: CASSFGGRTEAFF; D: .; size: .; V: TRBV19; J: TRBJ1-1
DNA: TGTGCCAGCAGCTTGGTGGGACAGGGGGGAAGAGAACTCCACTTT; CDR3: CASSLVGQGGRELHF; D: TRBD1; size: .; V: TRBV11-2; J: TRBJ1-6
DNA: TGCAGTGCTGAGGGGGTCAATGAGCAGTTCTTC; CDR3: CSAEGVNEQFF; D: .; size: .; V: TRBV20-1; J: TRBJ2-1
DNA: TGTGCCAGCGGGACTAGGTATTCCGGGGAGCTGTTTTTT; CDR3: CASGTRYSGELFF; D: TRBD2; size: .; V: TRBV19; J: TRBJ2-2
DNA: TGTGCCAGCAGCCCTTTGGGCAGGGGGCGCCGGACCTCCATTTTAGGAGATAATTCACCCCTCCACTTT; CDR3: CASSPLGRGRRTSILGDNSPLHF; D: TRBD1; size: .; V: TRBV28; J: TRBJ1-6
DNA: TGTGCCAGCAGCGTGGTAGCTGTGCAAGAGACCCAGTACTTC; CDR3: CASSVVAVQETQYF; D: .; size: .; V: TRBV7-2; J: TRBJ2-5
DNA: TGTGCCAGCAGTCCTACTAGCGCCTTACAAGAGACCCAGTACTTC; CDR3: CASSPTSALQETQYF; D: TRBD2; size: .; V: TRBV7-2; J: TRBJ2-5
DNA: TGTGCCTGGAGGACAGCTAGCACAGATACGCAGTATTTT; CDR3: CAWRTASTDTQYF; D: .; size: .; V: TRBV30; J: TRBJ2-3
DNA: TGTGCTAGTGGACCTCGGGACAGCGGATTAAATAGCAATCAGCCCCAGCATTTT; CDR3: CASGPRDSGLNSNQPQHF; D: TRBD1; size: .; V: TRBV12-5; J: TRBJ1-5
DNA: TGTGCCAGCAGTTTATTCAGGGGTCCCGAGACCCAGTACTTC; CDR3: CASSLFRGPETQYF; D: .; size: .; V: TRBV28; J: TRBJ2-5
DNA: TGTGCCAGCAGCCAAGTGGAGTACAGGTCACCCCTCCACTTT; CDR3: CASSQVEYRSPLHF; D: .; size: few; V: TRBV3-1/TRBV3-2; J: TRBJ1-6
DNA: TGCAGCACCCGGATGGGCAAGGGGAGCACAGATACGCAGTATTTT; CDR3: CSTRMGKGSTDTQYF; D: .; size: .; V: TRBV29-1; J: TRBJ2-3
DNA: TGTGCCATCAGTGAGTCGACTTCTGGAAACACCATATATTTT; CDR3: CAISESTSGNTIYF; D: .; size: .; V: TRBV10-3; J: TRBJ1-3
DNA: TGCGCCAGCAGTGACCAGAGGGACAGAAGAGGCGGCTACACCTTC; CDR3: CASSDQRDRRGGYTF; D: TRBD1; size: .; V: TRBV10-1; J: TRBJ1-2
DNA: TGTGCCAGCAGTCCCCCCGGGAGAGTGGGTGAAAAACTGTTTTTT; CDR3: CASSPPGRVGEKLFF; D: .; size: .; V: TRBV6-5; J: TRBJ1-4
DNA: TGTGCCACCAGTGATGCGGGACAGGGGAGCGATGAGCAGTTCTTC; CDR3: CATSDAGQGSDEQFF; D: TRBD1; size: .; V: TRBV24-1; J: TRBJ2-1
DNA: TGTGCCAGCAGCCCGACTAGCGGGGGATACAATGAGCAGTTCTTC; CDR3: CASSPTSGGYNEQFF; D: TRBD2; size: .; V: TRBV7-8; J: TRBJ2-1
DNA: TGTGCCACCAGCTATCCCGGGACAGGGATGACAGATACGCAGTATTTT; CDR3: CATSYPGTGMTDTQYF; D: TRBD1; size: .; V: TRBV15; J: TRBJ2-3
DNA: TGTGCCAGCACCCAGGGGATTTCTAGCACAGATACGCAGTATTTT; CDR3: CASTQGISSTDTQYF; D: .; size: .; V: TRBV28; J: TRBJ2-3
DNA: TGTGCCAGCAGCGCCCGGGACACAAACTATGGCTACACCTTC; CDR3: CASSARDTNYGYTF; D: .; size: .; V: TRBV28; J: TRBJ1-2
DNA: TGTGCCAGCAGCCAGGTAGAGGGTAATTCACCCCTCCACTTT; CDR3: CASSQVEGNSPLHF; D: .; size: .; V: TRBV3-1/TRBV3-2; J: TRBJ1-6
DNA: TGTGCCAGCAGTGTCGAGGCGACAGGGCCTGGAAACACCATATATTTT; CDR3: CASSVEATGPGNTIYF; D: TRBD1; size: .; V: TRBV2; J: TRBJ1-3
DNA: TGCGCCAGCAGCTTGGCCGGCAGGGCTGATGAAAAACTGTTTTTT; CDR3: CASSLAGRADEKLFF; D: .; size: .; V: TRBV5-1; J: TRBJ1-4
DNA: TGTGCCAGTAGTATGCCCCCGGGGTATAATTCACCCCTCCACTTT; CDR3: CASSMPPGYNSPLHF; D: .; size: .; V: TRBV19; J: TRBJ1-6
DNA: TGTGCCAGTAGTACCCCGGACAGGTTCTATGGCTACACCTTC; CDR3: CASSTPDRFYGYTF; D: TRBD1; size: few; V: TRBV19; J: TRBJ1-2